This entry features one T cell receptor beta chain sequence. The clone's antigen remains unknown. Qualities for individual bases were not recorded, and no much larger clone is one base off. This sample stems from a study of post-analysis software for immune sequencing data (dated by TCRdb to about 2015). General notes on the study: Relapsing-remitting, secondary progressive and progressive-relapsing multiple sclerosis were recorded as disease courses, and subtype annotation was lacking for some patients. The multiple sclerosis patient repertoires were compared with approximately 11 previously published healthy control repertoires from donors aged about 6 to 26 years. A subset of samples was prepared in parallel using single-end sample barcoding, then pooled and co-amplified after Illumina adapter ligation.

Overall results and qualifications from the work: The multiple sclerosis patient group was slightly younger than the control group. Patients showed significantly higher frequencies than controls for a handful of TRBV segments, among them TRBV5-6, TRBV5-1 and TRBV20-1. Significantly lower normalized Chao1 diversity was found in multiple sclerosis patients than in controls, suggesting substantial peripheral T-cell clonal expansion. Direct clustering with F measure revealed strong co-clustering of samples prepared in the same batch, which led to a batch-effect correction.

Trimming removed 4 bases from V and 5 bases from J, leaving 24 bases between the germline ends. The CDR3 spans 17 residues, from the cysteine through the phenylalanine. The read is trimmed to its CDR3 DNA, 51 bases read in frame from base 1. Reading the germline V gene (reference sequence) gives CDR1 MNHEY and CDR2 SMNVEV. To demonstrate the VDJtools post-analysis software, the study profiled TCR beta repertoires from the peripheral blood of around 13 young patients with multiple sclerosis. The multiple sclerosis patients were children and adolescents ranging in age from roughly 6 to 15 years. Library creation used PCR. TCRdb lists the instrument as Illumina HiSeq 2500. Unique molecular identifiers were incorporated into TCR beta cDNA libraries to reduce PCR and sequencing biases. Approximately 500,000 cDNA molecules were obtained per 1 to 10 million input T cells, so each molecule approximated one T cell. The patient libraries were prepared and sequenced with the same protocol used for the earlier healthy control dataset. Samples belonging to the same batch were prepared together, multiplexed and sequenced on a shared HiSeq lane. In the authors' own workflow: Raw barcoded reads were processed with MIGEC, discarding single-read molecular identifier groups before consensus assembly and CDR3 extraction. VDJtools was used for post-analysis of the clonotype tables, and diversity was normalized by down-sampling every dataset to the size of the smallest sample. To correct batch-related cross-sample contamination, repertoire overlap clustering matched CDR3 amino acid sequences but not nucleotide sequences. TCRdb itself trimmed the public reads at Q25 with fastp, ran MiXCR and retained productive beta chains. Rows are unified per CDR3 protein, each entry keeping the most common DNA and genes. The V and J calls, along with clone size, are taken from TCRdb and not from the paper's own processing. This sample is represented by hundreds of thousands of distinct CDR3 sequences; 30% of them were singletons. Around 0.56% of the sample lies in the top ten.

The TCR sequence derives from a girl between 10 and 17 years old with multiple sclerosis. Material: blood. The chain uses TRBV27 and TRBJ2-7; the D gene is unclear. This receptor carries the CDR3 CASSYKRTTFPYHEQYF. The nucleotide sequence reads TGTGCCAGCAGTTATAAACGGACGACCTTCCCCTACCACGAGCAGTACTTC.